The present T cell receptor (beta chain) was sequenced within a study of blood T cell repertoires in COVID-19. The CDR3 length is 14 residues. In germline, CDR1 is SGHRS, CDR2 YFSETQ. Trimming pared 4 bases from V and 1 base from J, leaving 11 bases between. Only in-frame clones appear in the TCRdb table, and some are missing; sequencing was by immunoSEQ multiplex PCR. The table includes about 260,000 clones, more than 70% detected once. The sequenced material came from peripheral blood. The chain links TRBV5-1 to TRBJ1-1; D call uncertain. This clonotype was obtained from a woman aged 25-40 years with COVID-19, enrolled during active disease. As DNA, the CDR3 is TGCGCCAGCAGCCCAATTACATCGAACACTGAAGCTTTCTTT. Translation: CASSPITSNTEAFF.